The 31 T cell receptor beta chains given below trace back to one sample, sequenced in a study of blood T cell repertoires in COVID-19. Data came from immunoSEQ multiplex PCR; TCRdb stores just in-frame clones and leaves some out. The sample lists approximately 500,000 clones, 75% to 90% occurring once. The material sequenced was peripheral blood. The receptor source for this set is a man aged 18 to 30 with COVID-19, enrolled during active disease.

Here the CDR3 DNA reads TGTGCCACCAGCGATGAAGGTGGACTACAGTACTTC. Its protein product is CATSDEGGLQYF. The V gene is TRBV24-1, the J gene TRBJ2-5; D may be TRBD2 (6 bases). The V gene's germline CDR1 is KGHDR and CDR2 SFDVKD. V gave up 7 bases and J gave up 11 bases, with 16 bases separating them. The CDR3 has 12 amino acids.

V and J are TRBV5-6 and TRBJ2-7; D unresolved. The CDR3 contains 11 residues. V was cut by 0 bases and J by 7 bases, with 5 bases left in between. In germline, CDR1 is SGHDT, CDR2 YYEEEE. The CDR3 protein is CASSLAGEQYF. In DNA, the CDR3 is TGTGCCAGCAGCTTGGCGGGTGAGCAGTACTTC.

The gene calls are TRBV5-1 and TRBJ2-2, with 8 nucleotides matching TRBD1. The CDR3 is 14 amino acids. The J segment lost 3 bases and the V segment lost 4 bases, leaving 2 bases of the junction unmatched. Germline V CDR1 and CDR2: SGHRS, YFSETQ. The CDR3 sequence: CASSVDRDTGELFF. Here the CDR3 DNA reads TGCGCCAGCAGCGTGGACAGGGACACCGGGGAGCTGTTTTTT.

A single count supports this clone. The chain combines TRBV27 with TRBJ2-7, with 7 bases aligning to TRBD2. The germline V gene encodes CDR1 MNHEY and CDR2 SMNVEV (reference sequence). V was clipped by 2 bases and J by 4 bases; unmatched bases: 5. This CDR3 contains 14 residues. Here the CDR3 reads CASSLGSGRYEQYF. The CDR3 DNA sequence: TGTGCCAGCAGTTTAGGTAGCGGGCGGTACGAGCAGTACTTC.

The V call is TRBV5-6, the J call TRBJ1-2; the match to TRBD1 covers 9 bases. The V gene end was trimmed by 0 bases and the J gene end by 3 bases; junction bases not matched to a gene: 0. Germline CDR1 SGHDT, CDR2 YYEEEE. The CDR3 has 14 residues. This CDR3 reads CASSLGDRDYGYTF. DNA of the CDR3: TGTGCCAGCAGCTTGGGGGACAGGGACTATGGCTACACCTTC.

This chain uses TRBV11-3 with TRBJ2-3, with 7 bases that match TRBD2. The germline V gene has CDR1 SGHNT and CDR2 YENEEA. V shed 5 bases and J 0 bases; nucleotides not matched to a gene: 11. The CDR3 has 17 amino acids. The CDR3 bases are TGTGCCAGCAGCCCTCGTGAGGGACTAACTAGCACAGATACGCAGTATTTT. Encoded protein: CASSPREGLTSTDTQYF.

The genes are TRBV19 and TRBJ2-2; 7 positions agree with TRBD1. The CDR3 is 16 residues long. Germline V CDR1 and CDR2: LNHDA, SQIVND (reference sequence). Trimming cost V 2 bases and J 2 bases; bases outside gene matches: 5. The CDR3 coding sequence is TGTGCCAGTAGTATACGGACAGGCCCCAACACCGGGGAGCTGTTTTTT. Protein: CASSIRTGPNTGELFF.

The genes are TRBV19 and TRBJ2-3; 7 bases fit TRBD1. The germline CDR1 and CDR2 sequences are LNHDA and SQIVND (reference sequence). J gave up 3 bases and V 6 bases, and 12 bases lay outside the gene matches. This CDR3 is 16 amino acids long. CDR3 in DNA: TGTGCCAGTAGCCAACCTGACAGGGCTGGAACAGATACGCAGTATTTT. This sequence encodes CASSQPDRAGTDTQYF.

The chain has TRBV6-5 and TRBJ2-1; 9 nucleotides align to TRBD1. Losses at the gene ends were 8 bases for V and 8 bases for J; bases not matched to a gene: 7. The CDR3 has 13 residues. Germline values: CDR1 MNHEY, CDR2 SVGAGI. The chain's CDR3 is CASRPTGGHEQFF. Written as DNA, the CDR3 is TGTGCCAGCCGACCAACAGGGGGCCATGAGCAGTTCTTC.

The rearrangement links TRBV19 to TRBJ2-1, with D perhaps matching TRBD1 (5 bases). The CDR3 totals 18 residues. Germline values: CDR1 LNHDA, CDR2 SQIVND (reference sequence). V shed 3 bases and J shed 6 bases, with 24 bases lying between them. The CDR3 here is CASSIGWKAGMARNEQFF. The CDR3 nucleotides read TGTGCCAGTAGTATTGGGTGGAAGGCAGGGATGGCTCGCAATGAGCAGTTCTTC.

This chain joins TRBV10-3 and TRBJ2-5, with a weak D call TRBD2 (7 bases). This CDR3 comprises 14 residues. The germline V gene has CDR1 ENHRY and CDR2 SYGVKD. V was clipped by 5 bases and J by 5 bases, with 15 bases between them. The CDR3 reads CAISRGGGSETQYF. The DNA for the CDR3 is TGTGCCATCAGTAGGGGGGGCGGATCGGAGACCCAGTACTTC.

This sequence joins TRBV14 and TRBJ2-1; tentatively, D is TRBD1 (5 bases). This CDR3 is 16 amino acids long. Trimming shortened V by 3 bases and J by 14 bases, and 26 bases separated the two germline ends. Germline V gives CDR1 SGHDN, CDR2 FVKESK. Here the CDR3 DNA reads TGTGCCAGCAGCCAGCCCCGACAGCACCCCCCTCCTAGGGAGTTCTTC. Residues: CASSQPRQHPPPREFF.

In this sample, this clone turned up once. This rearrangement joins TRBV2 to TRBJ1-1, with D tentatively TRBD1 (5 bases). Germline CDR1 and CDR2: SNHLY and FYNNEI. This CDR3 region has 14 residues. The ends were cut back, 4 bases at V and 1 base at J, with 10 bases in the middle. CDR3 DNA sequence: TGTGCCAGCAGTGTACAGGCTTCGAACACTGAAGCTTTCTTT. The encoded protein is CASSVQASNTEAFF.

The genes are TRBV4-2 and TRBJ2-7, with 9 positions matching TRBD1. The germline V gene has CDR1 LGHNA and CDR2 YNFKEQ. The CDR3 totals 16 residues. V shed 0 bases, J shed 2 bases, and the junction held 5 bases outside the gene matches. The CDR3 region has the DNA TGTGCCAGCAGCCAAGATCACGGGACAGGGACCTACGAGCAGTACTTC. Protein product: CASSQDHGTGTYEQYF.

The gene calls are TRBV19 and TRBJ1-6; D is uncertain. Trimming cost V 3 bases and J 5 bases, with 11 bases left between them. The CDR3 runs 15 residues. Germline V gene data show CDR1 as LNHDA and CDR2 as SQIVND (reference sequence). The CDR3 here is CASSIDTENNSPLHF. The CDR3 region has the DNA TGTGCCAGTAGTATCGACACCGAAAATAATTCACCCCTCCACTTT.

This clone has just a few counts. The chain joins TRBV3-1 (or the pseudogene TRBV3-2) to TRBJ2-1; 14 bases line up with TRBD2. With 5 bases clipped from V and 9 bases from J, the junction kept 6 bases outside the gene matches. The CDR3 runs to 15 residues. Germline V gene data show CDR1 as LGHDT and CDR2 as YNNKEL (reference sequence). The CDR3 nucleotides read TGTGCCAGCAGCTGGGGACTAGCGGGAGAGACTGAGCAGTTCTTC. Its protein product is CASSWGLAGETEQFF.

The gene calls are TRBV27 and TRBJ2-2; D gene unclear. This CDR3 is 15 amino acids long. Trimming stripped 0 bases from V and 5 bases from J, with 10 bases between. The V gene's germline CDR1 is MNHEY and CDR2 SMNVEV (reference sequence). CDR3 coding DNA: TGTGCCAGCAGTTTATCCTCCCCCGGGACCGGGGAGCTGTTTTTT. Translating gives CASSLSSPGTGELFF.

This rearrangement joins TRBV10-2 to TRBJ2-1, with D maybe TRBD2 (5 bases). The germline CDR1 and CDR2 sequences are WSHSY and SAAADI. The CDR3 length is 13 residues. The V and J ends lost 6 bases and 6 bases respectively, with 12 bases between them. DNA for the CDR3: TGCGCCAGCAGATGGCGGGTTCGCAATGAGCAGTTCTTC. Encoded protein: CASRWRVRNEQFF.

The V call is TRBV7-6, the J call TRBJ2-1; perhaps TRBD1 as D (5 bases). The CDR3 loop spans 18 amino acids. Trimming shortened V by 5 bases and J by 3 bases, and 23 bases separated the two germline ends. Germline V gene sequence: CDR1 SGHVS, CDR2 FNYEAQ. This CDR3 reads CASSPKTVATTVYNEQFF. CDR3 coding DNA: TGTGCCAGCAGCCCAAAGACAGTAGCCACAACCGTCTACAATGAGCAGTTCTTC.

The V call is TRBV2, the J call TRBJ1-1; a possible D gene is TRBD1 (5 bases). The ends were cut back, 0 bases at V and 1 base at J, with 12 bases in the middle. The CDR3 extends over 16 amino acids. Germline lookup yields CDR1 SNHLY and CDR2 FYNNEI. In DNA form, the CDR3 reads TGTGCCAGCAGTGAAGCGCTAACAGGTTCGAACACTGAAGCTTTCTTT. Amino acid sequence: CASSEALTGSNTEAFF.

This clone was seen only once. The gene calls are TRBV29-1 and TRBJ1-1; D is undetermined. This CDR3 contains 13 residues. The V and J ends lost 7 bases and 3 bases respectively, with 15 bases between them. Germline V gene sequence: CDR1 SQVTM, CDR2 ANQGSEA. The CDR3 loop is CSARAVMYTEAFF. The DNA of the CDR3 is TGCAGCGCCCGAGCGGTTATGTACACTGAAGCTTTCTTT.

With respect to this clone: The sample holds other DNA sequences that translate to the same CDR3. The chain is built from TRBV2 and TRBJ2-3; a weak D match, TRBD1 (5 bases). The CDR3 consists of 14 residues. V was shortened by 3 bases and J by 0 bases, with 7 bases between the two germline ends. Germline CDR1 is SNHLY and CDR2 is FYNNEI. As DNA, the CDR3 is TGTGCCAGCAGTGAGCAGGGTAGCACAGATACGCAGTATTTT. Its translation is CASSEQGSTDTQYF.

V is TRBV5-5 and J is TRBJ1-1; D ambiguous. Germline V gives CDR1 SGHKS, CDR2 YYEKEE (reference sequence). CDR3 length equals 12 residues. V was clipped by 2 bases and J by 8 bases, with 10 bases between them. In nucleotides, the CDR3 is TGTGCCAGCAGCTTTTTTGGCAGGGAAGCTTTCTTT. It translates to CASSFFGREAFF.

The rearrangement uses TRBV5-1 and TRBJ1-1; a possible D gene is TRBD1 (5 bases). CDR3 length: 17 amino acids. From germline, CDR1 is SGHRS and CDR2 YFSETQ. The V gene lost 3 bases and the J gene lost 5 bases, with 23 bases spanning the gap. The CDR3 region has the DNA TGCGCCAGCAGCTCAGGCTTGGGGGGTGGCGATAGAACTGAAGCTTTCTTT. It yields the protein CASSSGLGGGDRTEAFF. Full variable domain (missing parts from reference TRBV5-1 and TRBJ1-1): KAGVTQTPRYLIKTRGQQVTLSCSPISGHRSVSWYQQTPGQGLQFLFEYFSETQRNKGNFPGRFSGRQFSNSRSEMNVSTLELGDSALYLCASSSGLGGGDRTEAFFGQGTRLTVV.

This sequence joins TRBV7-9 and TRBJ2-3; D gene ambiguous. The CDR3 totals 14 residues. With 2 bases removed from V and 1 base from J, the gap between germline ends came to 7 bases. The germline CDR1 and CDR2 sequences are SEHNR and FQNEAQ (reference sequence). CDR3 sequence reads: CASSLSPGTDTQYF. The DNA of the CDR3 is TGTGCCAGCAGCTTATCTCCAGGCACAGATACGCAGTATTTT.

The CDR3 loop is CATSRDLGGEGYTF. CDR3 bases: TGTGCCACCAGCAGAGATTTGGGGGGTGAGGGCTACACCTTC. V usage is TRBV15 and J usage is TRBJ1-2; possible D gene TRBD1, 5 bases. Trimming left V 0 bases short and J 8 bases short, with 13 bases between. CDR3 length equals 14 residues. Germline CDR1 is LNHNV and CDR2 is YYDKDF (reference sequence).

The rearrangement links TRBV20-1 to TRBJ1-3; D may be TRBD1 (6 bases). Trimming removed 3 bases at V and 2 bases at J, with 11 bases between. The CDR3 runs to 14 residues. Germline V gene data show CDR1 as DFQATT and CDR2 as SNEGSKA (reference sequence). The CDR3 spells CSASPGVAGNTIYF. CDR3 coding DNA: TGCAGTGCTAGTCCAGGGGTGGCTGGAAACACCATATATTTT.

The chain has TRBV7-8 and TRBJ2-7, with D perhaps matching TRBD1 (6 bases). Trimming stripped 2 bases from V and 1 base from J, with 12 bases between. CDR1 is SGHVS and CDR2 is FQNEAQ in the germline V gene. The CDR3 has 15 amino acids. The DNA for the CDR3 is TGTGCCAGCAGCTTATGGACAGATAATTCCTACGAGCAGTACTTC. Translating gives CASSLWTDNSYEQYF. Together with reference TRBV7-8 and TRBJ2-7, the CDR3 gives the full variable domain: GAGVSQSPRYKVAKRGQDVALRCDPISGHVSLFWYQQALGQGPEFLTYFQNEAQLDKSGLPSDRFFAERPEGSVSTLKIQRTQQEDSAVYLCASSLWTDNSYEQYFGPGTRLTVT.

This clone was found once. The chain is built from TRBV6-5 and TRBJ1-4; D ambiguous. V lost 5 bases to trimming and J lost 2 bases, with 9 bases between them. The CDR3 contains 14 residues. Looked up from germline, CDR1 is MNHEY and CDR2 is SVGAGI. CDR3 region: CASSRGATNEKLFF. CDR3 in DNA: TGTGCCAGCAGTCGGGGAGCGACTAATGAAAAACTGTTTTTT.

V gene TRBV5-5 combines with J gene TRBJ1-2, with D unclear. V lost 1 base and J lost 5, with 9 bases in between. This CDR3 is 13 amino acids long. The germline gives CDR1 SGHKS, CDR2 YYEKEE (reference sequence). CDR3 DNA sequence: TGTGCCAGCAGCTTGAGAGCTGATTATGGCTACACCTTC. The encoded protein is CASSLRADYGYTF.

This clone appeared a single time. This sequence joins TRBV18 and TRBJ2-7; D gene unclear. Germline V gene lookup returns CDR1 KGHSH and CDR2 LQKENI. The CDR3 extends over 11 amino acids. V gave up 6 bases and J gave up 4 bases, with 7 bases separating them. CDR3 region: CASSQEYEQYF. DNA for the CDR3: TGTGCCAGCTCTCAGGAATACGAGCAGTACTTC.